Below, 26 T cell receptor beta chains from the same sample are listed, as sequenced in a study of T cell repertoires in aging, cancer and after chemotherapy. TRB rearrangements spanning V, D and J were amplified using mixed TRB-A/B primers. TCRdb reanalysed the multiplex PCR reads using MiXCR and keeps one entry per CDR3 protein. Among 5,500 to 7,000 distinct CDR3 sequences listed, 25% to 35% were seen once. The template was genomic DNA from peripheral blood, not RNA. The sample was blood. The receptor set was obtained from a human donor in good health.

This clonotype turned up a few times. The chain recombines TRBV27 with TRBJ2-7; possible D gene TRBD1, 6 bases. This CDR3 region has 14 residues. In germline, CDR1 is MNHEY, CDR2 SMNVEV (reference sequence). Trimming shortened V by 5 bases and J by 1 base, and 12 bases separated the two germline ends. The CDR3: CASSRDTTSYEQYF. Written as DNA, the CDR3 is TGTGCCAGCAGTCGGGACACCACTTCCTACGAGCAGTACTTC.

This clonotype is labeled medium-sized. This chain joins TRBV5-6 and TRBJ2-6; no reliable D call. Germline V lookup: CDR1 SGHDT, CDR2 YYEEEE. The CDR3 spans 15 residues. V lost 0 bases and J lost 4, with 8 bases in between. The CDR3 reads CASSLASGGANVLTF. In nucleotides, the CDR3 is TGTGCCAGCAGCTTGGCATCCGGCGGGGCCAACGTCCTGACTTTC.

This clonotype was detected a few times. V gene TRBV7-2 combines with J gene TRBJ2-3; D is undetermined. V was cut by 1 base and J by 1 base, with 6 bases left in between. The V gene's germline CDR1 is SGHTA and CDR2 FQGNSA. CDR3 length: 14 amino acids. CDR3 in amino acids: CASSLVSGTDTQYF. The CDR3 coding sequence is TGTGCCAGCAGCTTAGTGTCAGGCACAGATACGCAGTATTTT.

In regard to this clonotype: This clone may be a read error of a much larger clone one base away. This chain links TRBV5-4 with TRBJ2-2; TRBD2 aligns across 9 bases. The CDR3 has 15 amino acids. Germline lookup yields CDR1 SGHNT and CDR2 YYREEE (reference sequence). Trimming removed 3 bases from V and 5 bases from J; junction bases left unmatched: 5. CDR3 in amino acids: CASSWASGATGELFF. As DNA, the CDR3 is TGTGCCAGCAGCTGGGCTAGCGGGGCGACCGGGGAGCTGTTTTTT.

This clonotype showed up just a few times. CDR3: CATLDRETQYF. In DNA, the CDR3 is TGTGCCACTCTGGACAGGGAGACCCAGTACTTC. This chain links TRBV15 with TRBJ2-5; TRBD1 matches at 7 bases. This CDR3 has 11 residues. Germline V gene sequence: CDR1 LNHNV, CDR2 YYDKDF (reference sequence). V dropped 9 bases and J dropped 5; count of bases not matched to a gene: 3.

The chain carries TRBV19 and TRBJ2-1; D unclear. Germline V gene sequence: CDR1 LNHDA, CDR2 SQIVND (reference sequence). Trimming shortened V by 2 bases and J by 10 bases, and 9 bases separated the two germline ends. The CDR3 contains 12 residues. This CDR3 is CASSIWGREQFF. The CDR3 region has the DNA TGTGCCAGTAGTATATGGGGTAGAGAGCAGTTCTTC.

This clonotype came up a few times. The J gene is TRBJ1-3, the V gene TRBV4-2; TRBD1 might be the D (5 bases). CDR3 size: 17 residues. V shed 4 bases and J shed 0 bases, with 16 bases lying between them. CDR1 and CDR2 from the germline V gene are LGHNA and YNFKEQ. The CDR3 coding sequence is TGTGCCAGCAGCCCTCTTAGGTCGGGGGACTCTGGAAACACCATATATTTT. It codes for CASSPLRSGDSGNTIYF.

The V gene is TRBV10-1, the J gene TRBJ1-6; perhaps TRBD1 as D (5 bases). This CDR3 is 13 amino acids long. The germline CDR1 and CDR2 sequences are WNHNN and SYGVQD (reference sequence). Trimming stripped 4 bases from V and 15 bases from J, with 16 bases between. As DNA, the CDR3 is TGCGCCAGCAGTGGGACAACCTCTAACGTCCTCCACTTT. Translated, it gives CASSGTTSNVLHF.

Turning to this clonotype: This may arise from a read error, as a much more abundant clone is one base away. This sequence joins TRBV27 and TRBJ2-7; the match to TRBD2 covers 11 bases. Unmatched junction bases numbered 9, after V lost 5 bases and J lost 3 bases. The CDR3 spans 16 residues. From germline, CDR1 is MNHEY and CDR2 SMNVEV (reference sequence). In nucleotides, the CDR3 is TGTGCCAGCAGTGCTAGACTAGCGGGGAGGGGCTACGAGCAGTACTTC. Translating gives CASSARLAGRGYEQYF.

Remarks on this clonotype: A much larger clone lies a single base off, so this may be a read error. Since no conserved phenylalanine or tryptophan closes the CDR3, a read error is the likely cause. This sequence joins TRBV18 and TRBJ1-5; no firm D call. Trimming left V 2 bases short and J 0 bases short, with 8 bases between. Germline V gene data show CDR1 as KGHSH and CDR2 as LQKENI. The CDR3 is made up of 15 amino acids. CDR3 loop: CASSPEADSNQPQHL. CDR3 bases: TGTGCCAGCTCACCAGAGGCAGATAGCAATCAGCCCCAGCATTTA.

This clonotype counts as medium-sized (0.01 to 0.1%). The rearrangement joins TRBV29-1 to TRBJ1-5; maybe TRBD1 (5 bases). CDR1 is SQVTM and CDR2 is ANQGSEA in the germline V gene. The CDR3 contains 12 residues. V lost 4 bases, J lost 4 bases, and 8 bases lay in between. CDR3 in amino acids: CSVGDGNQPQHF. The CDR3 DNA sequence: TGCAGCGTTGGGGACGGTAATCAGCCCCAGCATTTT. The full variable domain, completed using reference TRBV29-1 and TRBJ1-5, is SAVISQKPSRDICQRGTSLTIQCQVDSQVTMMFWYRQQPGQSLTLIATANQGSEATYESGFVIDKFPISRPNLTFSTLTVSNMSPEDSSIYLCSVGDGNQPQHFGDGTRLSIL.

This clonotype was counted between two and nine times. This rearrangement joins TRBV13 to TRBJ2-6, with D hard to call. Germline assignment: CDR1 PRHDT and CDR2 FYEKMQ (reference sequence). The CDR3 contains 15 residues. Trimming took 1 base from V and 1 from J, leaving 5 bases between them. Written as DNA, the CDR3 is TGTGCCAGCAGCTTAGTAGGGTCTGGGGCCAACGTCCTGACTTTC. Translation gives CASSLVGSGANVLTF.

This clonotype was picked up a small number of times. The chain has TRBV19 and TRBJ1-1; perhaps TRBD1 as D (6 bases). In germline, CDR1 is LNHDA, CDR2 SQIVND (reference sequence). The CDR3 is 13 amino acids. The CDR3 DNA reads TGTGCGACCGGACAGCCTATGAACACTGAAGCTTTCTTT. As protein: CATGQPMNTEAFF.

This clonotype is medium-sized (0.01 to 0.1%). V gene TRBV19 combines with J gene TRBJ2-1, with TRBD2 identical over 10 bases. CDR1 and CDR2 (germline): LNHDA, SQIVND (reference sequence). This CDR3 comprises 17 residues. J was trimmed by 2 bases and V by 3 bases; bases with no gene match: 7. The CDR3 sequence: CASSIVSSGGAYNEQFF. CDR3 nucleotides: TGTGCCAGTAGTATTGTGTCGAGCGGGGGGGCCTACAATGAGCAGTTCTTC.

This clonotype has just a few counts. The V and J genes are TRBV10-3 and TRBJ2-2; 7 positions match TRBD1. The J segment lost 3 bases and the V segment lost 6 bases, leaving 7 bases of the junction unmatched. Per the germline V gene, CDR1 is ENHRY and CDR2 is SYGVKD. The CDR3 spans 15 residues. This CDR3 is CAIREGTADTGELFF. Written as DNA, the CDR3 is TGTGCCATCAGAGAGGGGACAGCCGACACCGGGGAGCTGTTTTTT.

The chain links TRBV20-1 to TRBJ2-5, with 7 bases identical to TRBD2. The V gene's germline CDR1 is DFQATT and CDR2 SNEGSKA (reference sequence). The junction had 7 bases not matched to a gene; V was cut back by 0 bases and J by 3 bases. CDR3 length: 15 residues. CDR3 sequence (DNA): TGCAGTGCTAGAGATCTGGCGGGAGCCGAAGAGACCCAGTACTTC. Translation gives CSARDLAGAEETQYF.

V is TRBV7-9 and J is TRBJ1-2, with 7 bases aligning to TRBD1. The J segment lost 3 bases and the V segment lost 2 bases, leaving 6 bases of the junction unmatched. From germline, CDR1 is SEHNR and CDR2 FQNEAQ (reference sequence). The CDR3 runs 15 residues. The CDR3 bases are TGTGCCAGCAGCTTAAGAGAGGGGACAGACTATGGCTACACCTTC. As protein: CASSLREGTDYGYTF.

This rearrangement joins TRBV7-2 to TRBJ2-5, with D maybe TRBD2 (6 bases). The CDR3 totals 14 residues. Germline lookup yields CDR1 SGHTA and CDR2 FQGNSA. V lost 5 bases, J lost 4 bases, and 14 bases lay in between. CDR3 sequence reads: CASSPRMGGETQYF. CDR3 nucleotide sequence: TGTGCCAGCAGCCCCCGTATGGGGGGAGAGACCCAGTACTTC.

This clonotype is classed as medium-sized. V usage is TRBV19 and J usage is TRBJ1-2; 8 bases map to TRBD1. Unmatched junction bases numbered 10, after V lost 5 bases and J lost 8 bases. Looked up from germline, CDR1 is LNHDA and CDR2 is SQIVND (reference sequence). The CDR3 runs to 14 residues. The CDR3 loop is CASSDDRGRNGYTF. CDR3 in DNA: TGTGCCAGTAGTGATGACAGGGGTAGGAACGGCTACACCTTC.

Within the sample, this clonotype is medium-sized. This chain links TRBV5-5 with TRBJ2-7, with D possibly called TRBD1 or TRBD2 (5 bases each). The CDR3 sequence is 17 residues long. V was trimmed by 3 bases and J by 0 bases, leaving 19 bases between them. Germline V gives CDR1 SGHKS, CDR2 YYEKEE (reference sequence). CDR3 sequence reads: CASSSKGRGLLSYEQYF. For the CDR3, the DNA is TGTGCCAGCAGCTCAAAGGGGCGAGGACTCCTCTCCTACGAGCAGTACTTC.

The J gene is TRBJ2-7, the V gene TRBV12-3 or TRBV12-4, with no clear D. This CDR3 has 14 residues. Trimming took 5 bases from V and 0 from J, leaving 11 bases between them. This CDR3 is CASSHQVNSYEQYF. The CDR3 DNA is TGTGCCAGCAGTCACCAAGTAAACTCCTACGAGCAGTACTTC.

There are a few counts of this clonotype. This chain joins TRBV25-1 and TRBJ2-1; 7 nucleotides align to TRBD2. With V trimmed by 8 bases and J by 5 bases, 9 bases remained unmatched. The CDR3 is 14 residues long. Germline CDR1 and CDR2: MGHDK and SYGVNS. The chain's CDR3 is CASSYAGEHNEQFF. The CDR3 nucleotides are TGTGCCAGCTCATATGCGGGAGAACACAATGAGCAGTTCTTC.

The gene calls are TRBV20-1 and TRBJ2-1; TRBD2 matches 7 bases. Germline CDR1 reads DFQATT; CDR2 reads SNEGSKA (reference sequence). This CDR3 has 11 amino acids. Trimming took 3 bases from V and 7 from J; bases not matched to a gene: 0. CDR3 in amino acids: CSARRGNEQFF. Here the CDR3 DNA reads TGCAGTGCTAGGCGGGGGAATGAGCAGTTCTTC.

V is TRBV6-5 and J is TRBJ1-1, with D perhaps matching TRBD1 (6 bases). The V gene lost 0 bases and the J gene lost 2 bases, with 10 bases spanning the gap. The CDR3 consists of 15 residues. Per germline, CDR1 MNHEY and CDR2 SVGAGI. CDR3 sequence (DNA): TGTGCCAGCAGTTACTCGAGGACAGTTAACACTGAAGCTTTCTTT. Amino acids: CASSYSRTVNTEAFF.

V gene TRBV14 combines with J gene TRBJ2-5; D may match TRBD1 or TRBD2 (5 bases each). Germline V gene sequence: CDR1 SGHDN, CDR2 FVKESK. This CDR3 contains 14 residues. V lost 4 bases to trimming and J lost 3 bases, with 12 bases between them. The DNA of the CDR3 is TGTGCCAGCAGCCGGGCGAGGGGCAAAGAGACCCAGTACTTC. This sequence encodes CASSRARGKETQYF.

This clonotype was detected once. One junction end does not reproduce the germline sequence, and a read error may be involved. The rearrangement joins TRBV7-2 to TRBJ2-2; D unclear. Germline V CDR1 and CDR2: SGHTA, FQGNSA. The CDR3 sequence is 17 residues long. CDR3 region: CASSLVPSGRGTRELFF. CDR3 in DNA: TGTGCCAGCAGCTTAGTTCCGTCCGGGCGCGGCACCAGGGAGCTGTTTTTT. The whole variable domain, remainder taken from reference TRBV7-2 and TRBJ2-2, is GAGVSQSPSNKVTEKGKDVELRCDPISGHTALYWYRQSLGQGLEFLIYFQGNSAPDKSGLPSDRFSAERTGGSVSTLTIQRTQQEDSAVYLCASSLVPSGRGTRELFFGEGSRLTVL.